This T cell receptor (beta chain) was profiled in a study of shared clonotypes between healthy human individuals. Study-wide results and caveats: Rarefaction analysis demonstrated incomplete sorted-subset sequencing notwithstanding large depth.

The assay was carried out at the deep level. Clones were sequenced by immunoSEQ multiplex PCR, and TCRdb holds only the in-frame ones, with some missing. The table includes about 600,000 clones, roughly 95% detected once. CD8 cells regarded as naive lacked CD45RO, were positively chosen for CCR7, and omitted terminally differentiated effector memory CD45RA+ cells. The donor population consisted of healthy HIV-negative adults with no recent acute infections or vaccinations. With regard to this clone: What it binds is not known.

V shed 6 bases and J shed 5 bases, with 15 bases lying between them. The CDR3 sequence is 14 residues long. Germline V gene data show CDR1 as SGDLS and CDR2 as YYNGEE. The source of this sequence is a woman aged 25 to 39 in good health. The sequencing input was naive CD8+ T cells sorted from blood. This chain uses TRBV9 with TRBJ2-1, with D hard to call. The CDR3 coding sequence is TGTGCCAGCACCCCGGAAGCGAGCGACAATGAGCAGTTCTTC. As protein: CASTPEASDNEQFF.